This passage covers 21 T cell receptor beta chains from one sample sequenced in a study of cytomegalovirus exposure and HLA in healthy donors. The PCR had 60 Vbeta and 13 Jbeta primers. Generated by immunoSEQ multiplex PCR, the TCRdb table keeps only in-frame clones and is missing some. The table has about 150,000 clones, roughly 75% seen once. The material sequenced was PBMCs. These receptors originate from a woman aged 50 to 65 in good health and CMV-seropositive.

This chain connects TRBV28 to TRBJ1-2; 8 bases match TRBD1. Germline V gene lookup returns CDR1 MDHEN and CDR2 SYDVKM. The CDR3 sequence is 14 residues long. J was trimmed by 9 bases and V by 3 bases; bases with no gene match: 9. The CDR3 is CASSFRAGGLSYTF. The CDR3 region has the DNA TGTGCCAGCAGTTTCCGGGCAGGGGGCCTTAGCTACACCTTC.

The chain uses TRBV2 and TRBJ1-2; D is uncertain. The CDR3 extends over 13 amino acids. V dropped 6 bases and J dropped 2 bases, with 10 bases sitting between them. The V gene's germline CDR1 is SNHLY and CDR2 FYNNEI. The CDR3 spells CASREIFNYGYTF. The CDR3 nucleotides are TGTGCCAGCAGGGAAATATTCAACTATGGCTACACCTTC.

CDR3 loop: CASIPPGTFGYTF. The DNA of the CDR3 is TGTGCCAGCATCCCCCCGGGAACCTTTGGCTACACCTTC. J is TRBJ1-2 and V is TRBV7-2; D is unresolved. CDR3 length: 13 amino acids. V lost 7 bases and J 7 bases, leaving 16 bases between the germline ends. Germline V lookup: CDR1 SGHTA, CDR2 FQGNSA.

The chain links TRBV7-9 to TRBJ2-1; D perhaps matches TRBD1 (6 bases). Germline-derived CDR1 and CDR2 are SEHNR and FQNEAQ (reference sequence). The CDR3 covers 19 residues. V was clipped by 4 bases and J by 2 bases, with 24 bases between them. The DNA for the CDR3 is TGTGCCAGCAGCTCAACCTCATCCCGGACCAGGGGCACCTACAATGAGCAGTTCTTC. It encodes CASSSTSSRTRGTYNEQFF.

J is TRBJ1-1 and V is TRBV5-1, with D tentatively TRBD1 (5 bases). The CDR3 totals 15 residues. CDR1 and CDR2 from the germline V gene are SGHRS and YFSETQ. V lost 1 base and J lost 0, with 10 bases in between. The CDR3: CASSLQGRVNTEAFF. The CDR3, as DNA: TGCGCCAGCAGCTTGCAGGGCAGGGTGAACACTGAAGCTTTCTTT.

In its sample, this clone was seen once. The chain employs TRBV19 and TRBJ2-1; 10 nucleotides align to TRBD1. With 5 bases clipped from V and 9 bases from J, the junction kept 7 bases outside the gene matches. This CDR3 comprises 14 residues. Germline V gene lookup returns CDR1 LNHDA and CDR2 SQIVND (reference sequence). In nucleotides, the CDR3 is TGTGCCAGTAGTGGACAGGGGGTTGGCAGTGAGCAGTTCTTC. This encodes CASSGQGVGSEQFF.

This clone was seen only a few times. Other DNA variants within this sample encode the same CDR3. The chain has TRBV29-1 and TRBJ1-2; 7 bases line up with TRBD1. V was clipped by 6 bases and J by 1 base; unmatched bases: 2. From germline, CDR1 is SQVTM and CDR2 ANQGSEA. The CDR3 consists of 12 residues. The CDR3 DNA reads TGCAGCGTCCGACAGGGTAACTATGGCTACACCTTC. Its protein is CSVRQGNYGYTF.

There are a few counts of this clone. The V gene is TRBV4-1, the J gene TRBJ1-1; 9 bases are shared with TRBD1. CDR1 is MGHRA and CDR2 is YSYEKL in the germline V gene. With 0 bases clipped from V and 9 bases from J, the junction kept 11 bases outside the gene matches. CDR3 length equals 16 residues. The CDR3 loop reads CASSQETSGTGIKAFF. DNA of the CDR3: TGCGCCAGCAGCCAAGAAACTTCCGGGACAGGGATTAAAGCTTTCTTT.

The V call is TRBV11-3, the J call TRBJ2-1; 8 nucleotides line up with TRBD2. The V and J ends lost 6 bases and 6 bases, in that order; junction bases with no gene match: 25. The V gene's germline CDR1 is SGHNT and CDR2 YENEEA. The CDR3 covers 20 residues. CDR3 nucleotides: TGTGCCAGCAGTATCCGGGGGGGGTTGATCGTTAGCGGGACGCCCAATGAGCAGTTCTTC. It is translated as CASSIRGGLIVSGTPNEQFF.

Only a few counts were recorded for this clone. This chain connects TRBV19 to TRBJ1-2, with D perhaps TRBD1 (6 bases). The V gene lost 5 bases and the J gene lost 6 bases, with 13 bases spanning the gap. Looked up from germline, CDR1 is LNHDA and CDR2 is SQIVND (reference sequence). This CDR3 has 13 residues. The CDR3 loop reads CASSWGRGDGYTF. The CDR3 DNA reads as TGTGCCAGTAGTTGGGGCAGGGGAGATGGCTACACCTTC.

This clone was seen a few times. The gene calls are TRBV7-9 and TRBJ1-1; D is perhaps TRBD1 (5 bases). This CDR3 has 13 amino acids. Trimming cost V 6 bases and J 1 base, with 9 bases left between them. In germline, CDR1 is SEHNR, CDR2 FQNEAQ (reference sequence). The CDR3 is CASRPDRNTEAFF. CDR3 in DNA: TGTGCCAGCAGACCCGACAGGAACACTGAAGCTTTCTTT.

The gene calls are TRBV6-1 and TRBJ1-1; no clear D gene. The CDR3 is 13 amino acids. Germline V gene lookup returns CDR1 MNHNS and CDR2 SASEGT. V gave up 0 bases and J gave up 8 bases, with 10 bases separating them. CDR3 region: CASSEALPPEAFF. The CDR3 bases are TGTGCCAGCAGTGAAGCCCTACCCCCCGAAGCTTTCTTT.

The chain uses TRBV11-3 and TRBJ1-6, with TRBD1 identical over 7 bases. V was pared by 4 bases and J by 8 bases, with 5 bases of the junction left unmatched. Germline assignment: CDR1 SGHNT and CDR2 YENEEA. The CDR3 is 14 amino acids. The CDR3 nucleotides are TGTGCCAGCAGCTCAACAGGGGTAGATTCACCCCTCCACTTT. Translating gives CASSSTGVDSPLHF.

This clone was counted a single time. The CDR3, as DNA: TGTGCCAGCAGTGGCCGACGACAGGGGAATTCACCCCTCCACTTT. This gives the protein CASSGRRQGNSPLHF. This chain links TRBV28 with TRBJ1-6; TRBD1 matches at 8 bases. V lost 5 bases and J lost 7; bases outside the gene matches: 7. CDR1 is MDHEN, CDR2 SYDVKM, per germline. The CDR3 extends over 15 amino acids.

This clone was counted a few times. The CDR3 sequence is CASSLTSSGNTIYF. CDR3 DNA sequence: TGTGCCAGCAGCTTGACTAGCTCTGGAAACACCATATATTTT. The rearrangement links TRBV11-2 to TRBJ1-3, with D unclear. The germline gives CDR1 SGHAT, CDR2 FQNNGV. The CDR3 runs to 14 residues. The V end lost 3 bases, the J end lost 0 bases, and 6 bases lay between the germline ends.

This CDR3 reads CASSQDRVVGTDTQYF. The CDR3 DNA sequence: TGTGCCAGCAGCCAAGACAGGGTTGTGGGCACAGATACGCAGTATTTT. The chain uses TRBV4-2 and TRBJ2-3, with TRBD1 as a possible D gene (5 bases). V was cut by 0 bases and J by 1 base, with 11 bases left in between. There are 16 residues in the CDR3. CDR1 LGHNA and CDR2 YNFKEQ come from the germline V gene.

On this clone itself: Other DNA sequences in the same sample also yield this CDR3. J is TRBJ2-4 and V is TRBV28, with D maybe TRBD2 (6 bases). Deletions cut 5 bases from V and 1 base from J, with 12 bases between. From germline, CDR1 is MDHEN and CDR2 SYDVKM. The CDR3 has 15 residues. Here the CDR3 reads CASSPPGGAKNIQYF. The DNA of the CDR3 is TGTGCCAGCAGTCCTCCTGGGGGGGCCAAAAACATTCAGTACTTC.

This clone was counted a few times. The chain carries TRBV18 and TRBJ2-3, with 13 nucleotides matching TRBD2. The CDR3 is made up of 16 amino acids. V lost 6 bases and J lost 4; bases outside the gene matches: 7. CDR1 KGHSH and CDR2 LQKENI come from the germline V gene. The CDR3 DNA reads TGTGCCAGCTCCCTACGGACTAGCGGGGGAGCAGATACGCAGTATTTT. Its protein product is CASSLRTSGGADTQYF.

V and J are TRBV5-1 and TRBJ2-3; 13 nucleotides match TRBD2. This CDR3 is built from 16 residues. Losses at the gene ends were 4 bases for V and 3 bases for J; bases not matched to a gene: 5. Looked up from germline, CDR1 is SGHRS and CDR2 is YFSETQ. CDR3 in DNA: TGCGCCAGCAGCCCCTCGGGACTAGCGGGAACAGATACGCAGTATTTT. It translates to CASSPSGLAGTDTQYF.

This rearrangement joins TRBV4-1 to TRBJ2-7; TRBD1 agrees at 11 bases. This CDR3 region has 16 residues. Per germline, CDR1 MGHRA and CDR2 YSYEKL. The V and J ends lost 2 bases and 7 bases, in that order; junction bases with no gene match: 10. CDR3 loop: CASSQRTGTGGGEQYF. The CDR3 DNA reads TGCGCCAGCAGCCAACGCACCGGGACAGGGGGGGGTGAGCAGTACTTC.

The table lists this clone with a count of one. The chain uses TRBV19 and TRBJ2-2; 8 nucleotides agree with TRBD1. CDR1 and CDR2 (germline): LNHDA, SQIVND (reference sequence). J gave up 0 bases and V 7 bases, and 4 bases lay outside the gene matches. This CDR3 region has 15 residues. CDR3 protein: CASTLTGANTGELFF. CDR3 in DNA: TGTGCCAGTACCTTGACAGGGGCGAACACCGGGGAGCTGTTTTTT.